The 9 T cell receptor beta chains below all came from one sample that was sequenced in a study of CD8 T cells in Susac syndrome. RNA in amounts of roughly 0.5 to 1 ug was reverse transcribed with random hexamers. TCRdb reprocessed the immunoSEQ multiplex PCR reads via MiXCR and lists one record per CDR3 protein. The data hold around 300,000 distinct CDR3 sequences, with roughly 85% observed a single time. Sequencing was done on a sample of CD8+ T cells from PBMCs. The receptor source for this set is a human donor with multiple sclerosis.

The chain has TRBV28 and TRBJ2-7, with a possible D match to TRBD2 (5 bases). Trimming took off 5 bases at V and 4 bases at J, with 12 bases between the two ends. The CDR3 length is 13 residues. Germline V gene sequence: CDR1 MDHEN, CDR2 SYDVKM. The CDR3 loop is CASSPRERYEQYF. The CDR3 nucleotides are TGTGCCAGCAGTCCTAGGGAGAGGTACGAGCAGTACTTC. Full variable domain (remainder filled in from reference TRBV28 and TRBJ2-7): DVKVTQSSRYLVKRTGEKVFLECVQDMDHENMFWYRQDPGLGLRLIYFSYDVKMKEKGDIPEGYSVSREKKERFSLILESASTNQTSMYLCASSPRERYEQYFGPGTRLTVT.

J is TRBJ2-1 and V is TRBV12-3 or TRBV12-4, with D tentatively TRBD2 (5 bases). This CDR3 region has 17 residues. The V end lost 5 bases, the J end lost 0 bases, and 17 bases lay between the germline ends. This CDR3 is CASSGPSGESSYNEQFF. CDR3 nucleotides: TGTGCCAGCAGTGGGCCCAGCGGTGAAAGCTCCTACAATGAGCAGTTCTTC.

The CDR3 loop is CASSYSTLLLAGVPGEQFF. The CDR3 coding sequence is TGTGCCAGCAGTTACTCGACCCTCCTACTAGCGGGAGTCCCGGGTGAGCAGTTCTTC. The rearrangement joins TRBV6-2 or TRBV6-3 to TRBJ2-1; 11 bases agree with TRBD2. The V gene end was trimmed by 0 bases and the J gene end by 9 bases; junction bases not matched to a gene: 16. Germline V CDR1 and CDR2: MNHEY, SVGEGT. The CDR3 contains 19 residues.

In this sample, this clonotype turned up a few times. This chain uses TRBV19 with TRBJ2-7; D is ambiguous. The V and J ends lost 5 bases and 1 base respectively, with 9 bases between them. CDR1 is LNHDA and CDR2 is SQIVND in the germline V gene (reference sequence). The CDR3 covers 13 residues. The DNA for the CDR3 is TGTGCCAGTAGTGCCGGGCTTTCCTACGAGCAGTACTTC. Residues: CASSAGLSYEQYF.

The J gene is TRBJ1-1, the V gene TRBV6-4, with TRBD1 matching over 7 bases. Germline V gives CDR1 MRHNA, CDR2 SNTAGT. The CDR3 sequence is 13 residues long. Unmatched junction bases numbered 1, after V lost 5 bases and J lost 1 base. The CDR3 protein is CASSRQGNTEAFF. The CDR3 DNA follows: TGTGCCAGCAGTAGACAGGGGAACACTGAAGCTTTCTTT.

V is TRBV27 and J is TRBJ1-5, with 9 bases aligning to TRBD1. Looked up from germline, CDR1 is MNHEY and CDR2 is SMNVEV (reference sequence). This CDR3 spans 15 amino acids. V lost 3 bases to trimming and J lost 7 bases; unmatched junction nucleotides: 7. This CDR3 reads CASSFIGQGRQPQHF. In nucleotides, the CDR3 is TGTGCCAGCAGTTTCATTGGACAGGGGCGGCAGCCCCAGCATTTT.

The gene calls are TRBV28 and TRBJ2-2; D call uncertain. The CDR3 totals 15 residues. The ends were cut back, 3 bases at V and 4 bases at J, with 12 bases in the middle. CDR1 and CDR2 from the germline V gene are MDHEN and SYDVKM. The CDR3 DNA reads as TGTGCCAGCAGTTTCTCCACCTCGGGCACCGGGGAGCTGTTTTTT. Its protein is CASSFSTSGTGELFF.

This chain joins TRBV15 and TRBJ1-1; 7 bases align to TRBD1. This CDR3 is built from 16 residues. Trimming took 3 bases from V and 3 from J; bases not matched to a gene: 10. The germline CDR1 and CDR2 sequences are LNHNV and YYDKDF (reference sequence). In DNA form, the CDR3 reads TGTGCCACCAGCAGGGCCCGACAGGGAGGGTACACTGAAGCTTTCTTT. Amino acid sequence: CATSRARQGGYTEAFF.

The V gene is TRBV15, the J gene TRBJ2-7; no clear D gene. Germline V CDR1 and CDR2: LNHNV, YYDKDF (reference sequence). CDR3 size: 14 residues. The germline V and J ends were trimmed by 0 bases and 0 bases, with 6 bases remaining between them. The CDR3 spells CATSRDRVSYEQYF. The CDR3 DNA follows: TGTGCCACCAGCAGAGATCGGGTCTCCTACGAGCAGTACTTC.